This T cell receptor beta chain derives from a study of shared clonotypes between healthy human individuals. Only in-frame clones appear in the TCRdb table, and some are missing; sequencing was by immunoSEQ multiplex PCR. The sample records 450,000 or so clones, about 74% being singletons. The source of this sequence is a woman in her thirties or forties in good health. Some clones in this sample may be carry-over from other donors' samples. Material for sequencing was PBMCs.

The CDR3 spells CASSQGLAGEDNEQFF. The CDR3 nucleotides read TGCGCCAGCAGCCAAGGGTTGGCGGGAGAAGACAATGAGCAGTTCTTC. J is TRBJ2-1 and V is TRBV4-1; 7 nucleotides align to TRBD2. The length of the CDR3 is 16 residues. The J segment lost 5 bases and the V segment lost 1 base, leaving 8 bases of the junction unmatched. Germline V gene lookup returns CDR1 MGHRA and CDR2 YSYEKL.